These 19 T cell receptor beta chains share one sample of origin, sequenced in a study of PD-1 blockade in classical Hodgkin lymphoma. Every patient experienced relapse after autologous stem cell transplantation, and brentuximab vedotin exposure varied. Sequencing used immunoSEQ multiplex PCR; TCRdb keeps in-frame clones, though not all of them. The profile shows more than 50,000 clones, 70% to 80% of them singletons. The sample here was peripheral blood mononuclear cells (PBMCs), taken before the second cycle of nivolumab. These receptors originate from a human donor with classical Hodgkin lymphoma.

This sequence joins TRBV9 and TRBJ1-1; unclear D gene. The V gene lost 6 bases and the J gene lost 4 bases, with 10 bases spanning the gap. The V gene's germline CDR1 is SGDLS and CDR2 YYNGEE. The CDR3 is 12 residues long. The CDR3 sequence is CASKGRGTEAFF. The CDR3 DNA sequence: TGTGCCAGCAAAGGCCGTGGCACTGAAGCTTTCTTT.

The J gene is TRBJ2-5, the V gene TRBV6-1; possibly TRBD1 for D (6 bases). The CDR3 has 15 amino acids. The V and J ends lost 3 bases and 1 base respectively, with 12 bases between them. Germline CDR1 is MNHNS and CDR2 is SASEGT. The CDR3 nucleotides are TGTGCCAGCAGTGATATGACAGGCACCCAAGAGACCCAGTACTTC. Its protein product is CASSDMTGTQETQYF.

The gene calls are TRBV30 and TRBJ1-3; D gene uncertain. In germline, CDR1 is GTSNPN, CDR2 SVGIG (reference sequence). Trimming stripped 0 bases from V and 2 bases from J, with 8 bases between. This CDR3 comprises 14 residues. The CDR3 DNA reads as TGTGCCTGGAGTGTAGATGCGGCTGGAAACACCATATATTTT. It yields the protein CAWSVDAAGNTIYF.

The chain carries TRBV6-1 and TRBJ1-2; D not certain. There are 13 residues in the CDR3. CDR1 is MNHNS, CDR2 SASEGT, per germline. V was clipped by 5 bases and J by 0 bases, with 7 bases between them. Here the CDR3 DNA reads TGTGCCAGCAGTCCTGATTCTAACTATGGCTACACCTTC. Protein product: CASSPDSNYGYTF.

The CDR3 nucleotides are TGTGCCTGGAGTGGGGGCCTTCGGCGGTCACCCCTCCACTTT. This gives the protein CAWSGGLRRSPLHF. The rearrangement uses TRBV30 and TRBJ1-6, with D possibly matching TRBD1 (5 bases). Germline values: CDR1 GTSNPN, CDR2 SVGIG (reference sequence). The ends were cut back, 1 base at V and 10 bases at J, with 14 bases in the middle. The CDR3 loop spans 14 amino acids.

This chain uses TRBV27 with TRBJ2-1; the D gene is possibly TRBD2 (6 bases). V lost 0 bases and J 2 bases, leaving 14 bases between the germline ends. Germline V gene sequence: CDR1 MNHEY, CDR2 SMNVEV (reference sequence). CDR3 length: 17 amino acids. CDR3 nucleotide sequence: TGTGCCAGCAGTTTATCCGAAAGGAGGGGCACCTACAATGAGCAGTTCTTC. Its protein product is CASSLSERRGTYNEQFF.

This rearrangement joins TRBV10-3 to TRBJ2-3; D is possibly TRBD1 or TRBD2 (5 bases each). Looked up from germline, CDR1 is ENHRY and CDR2 is SYGVKD. The length of the CDR3 is 15 residues. With 3 bases removed from V and 5 bases from J, the gap between germline ends came to 15 bases. The CDR3 loop is CAISEGAHSGDTQYF. The CDR3 nucleotides are TGTGCCATCAGTGAAGGGGCCCACAGCGGAGATACGCAGTATTTT.

The J gene is TRBJ2-3, the V gene TRBV15, with a tentative D call TRBD1 (6 bases). CDR3 length: 15 residues. The V gene's germline CDR1 is LNHNV and CDR2 YYDKDF (reference sequence). Trimming cost V 3 bases and J 0 bases, with 10 bases left between them. As DNA, the CDR3 is TGTGCCACCAGCAGTGGACAGCTTAGCACAGATACGCAGTATTTT. Protein: CATSSGQLSTDTQYF.

The J gene is TRBJ1-1, the V gene TRBV19, with TRBD1 as a possible D gene (5 bases). This CDR3 has 15 amino acids. Germline V gene lookup returns CDR1 LNHDA and CDR2 SQIVND (reference sequence). The V gene lost 3 bases and the J gene lost 4 bases, with 15 bases spanning the gap. The CDR3 DNA reads as TGTGCCAGTAGTATTGGGGCCGGTCGGAGCACTGAAGCTTTCTTT. As protein: CASSIGAGRSTEAFF.

This clone was observed once. The chain employs TRBV5-6 and TRBJ2-7; 7 bases map to TRBD1. Germline CDR1 SGHDT, CDR2 YYEEEE. The ends lost 3 bases at V and 2 bases at J; junction bases unmatched: 8. This CDR3 contains 15 residues. As DNA, the CDR3 is TGTGCCAGCAGCTCCACCAGGCAGGGGGCCTACGAGCAGTACTTC. This gives the protein CASSSTRQGAYEQYF.

Here the CDR3 reads CASSLTSGGGDTQYF. CDR3 DNA: TGCGCCAGCAGCTTGACTAGCGGGGGCGGAGATACGCAGTATTTT. This chain links TRBV5-1 with TRBJ2-3; the match to TRBD2 covers 11 bases. CDR3 size: 15 residues. Trimming took 1 base from V and 5 from J; bases not matched to a gene: 3. Looked up from germline, CDR1 is SGHRS and CDR2 is YFSETQ.

This clone appeared once. The V and J genes are TRBV6-1 and TRBJ2-3; D is undetermined. CDR1 is MNHNS and CDR2 is SASEGT in the germline V gene. This CDR3 region has 14 residues. Trimming took 2 bases from V and 4 from J, leaving 10 bases between them. The CDR3: CASSEYREADTQYF. The CDR3 region has the DNA TGTGCCAGCAGTGAATATAGAGAAGCAGATACGCAGTATTTT.

This clone was recorded a few times. The chain employs TRBV19 and TRBJ1-5, with D tentatively TRBD1 (5 bases). Trimming pared 3 bases from V and 2 bases from J, leaving 11 bases between. The CDR3 runs 15 residues. In germline, CDR1 is LNHDA, CDR2 SQIVND (reference sequence). CDR3 bases: TGTGCCAGTAGTATCGGAGTAGGGGGCAATCAGCCCCAGCATTTT. It is translated as CASSIGVGGNQPQHF. The full variable domain, with the rest looked up from reference TRBV19 and TRBJ1-5, is DGGITQSPKYLFRKEGQNVTLSCEQNLNHDAMYWYRQDPGQGLRLIYYSQIVNDFQKGDIAEGYSVSREKKESFPLTVTSAQKNPTAFYLCASSIGVGGNQPQHFGDGTRLSIL.

The chain combines TRBV5-6 with TRBJ2-7; 9 bases agree with TRBD1. Unmatched junction bases numbered 2, after V lost 2 bases and J lost 2 bases. The germline CDR1 and CDR2 sequences are SGHDT and YYEEEE. This CDR3 spans 14 amino acids. CDR3 DNA: TGTGCCAGCAGCTTTGGGACAGGGACCTACGAGCAGTACTTC. It yields the protein CASSFGTGTYEQYF. Combining the CDR3 with reference TRBV5-6 and TRBJ2-7 gives the whole variable domain DAGVTQSPTHLIKTRGQQVTLRCSPKSGHDTVSWYQQALGQGPQFIFQYYEEEERQRGNFPDRFSGHQFPNYSSELNVNALLLGDSALYLCASSFGTGTYEQYFGPGTRLTVT.

The chain recombines TRBV19 with TRBJ1-4; D is uncertain. The V gene's germline CDR1 is LNHDA and CDR2 SQIVND (reference sequence). Deletions cut 5 bases from V and 2 bases from J, with 12 bases between. CDR3 length: 15 amino acids. This chain's CDR3 is CASSVRRATNEKLFF. CDR3 nucleotide sequence: TGTGCCAGTAGTGTCCGCCGGGCTACTAATGAAAAACTGTTTTTT.

A single count supports this clone. The chain is built from TRBV29-1 and TRBJ2-1; TRBD1 agrees at 8 bases. Trimming at V came to 5 bases and at J to 8 bases, leaving 20 bases not matched to a gene. Germline CDR1 is SQVTM and CDR2 is ANQGSEA. The length of the CDR3 is 17 residues. For the CDR3, the DNA is TGCAGCGTTCGTACGGGGGACAGGAGTTCGTTTTCTGATGAGCAGTTCTTC. It specifies CSVRTGDRSSFSDEQFF.

This chain joins TRBV19 and TRBJ1-2; 7 positions match TRBD1. The CDR3 has 15 amino acids. Germline CDR1 and CDR2: LNHDA and SQIVND (reference sequence). The junction had 14 bases not matched to a gene; V was cut back by 7 bases and J by 6 bases. The CDR3 sequence is CASTPYLGQFDGYTF. The CDR3 coding sequence is TGTGCCAGTACCCCTTACCTGGGACAGTTCGATGGCTACACCTTC.

The CDR3 sequence: CASSSDRGSNNEQFF. The CDR3 bases are TGTGCCAGCAGCTCGGACAGGGGTAGTAACAATGAGCAGTTCTTC. The genes are TRBV7-3 and TRBJ2-1, with 9 bases fitting TRBD1. The CDR3 contains 15 residues. V gave up 4 bases and J gave up 5 bases; unmatched junction bases: 6. Germline assignment: CDR1 SGHTA and CDR2 FQGTGA.

The gene calls are TRBV19 and TRBJ1-2, with D unresolved. V shed 0 bases and J shed 2 bases, with 13 bases lying between them. Germline V gene sequence: CDR1 LNHDA, CDR2 SQIVND (reference sequence). CDR3 size: 16 residues. CDR3 coding DNA: TGTGCCAGTAGTATAGATCTAGGACGGAACAACTATGGCTACACCTTC. Residues: CASSIDLGRNNYGYTF.